This T cell receptor (beta chain) was sequenced for a study of monozygotic twins with inflammatory bowel disease. Study observations and caveats: IBD patients exhibited fewer clonotypes shared with other individuals than healthy twins, particularly with disease activity.

The germline CDR1 and CDR2 sequences are SGHRS and YFSETQ. The length of the CDR3 is 13 residues. A note on this clonotype: Its antigen is not identified.

From the 5' RACE reads, TCRdb lists one entry per CDR3 protein and no DNA. This sample carries some 210,000 distinct CDR3 sequences, with around 1.5% going to the ten biggest clones. This chain connects TRBV5-1 to TRBJ2-7. The sample taken for sequencing was blood. The sequence was collected from a human donor with ulcerative colitis or Crohn's disease, or a healthy co-twin of an affected twin (not recorded which). CDR3 sequence reads: CASSFETVYEQYF.